A single TCR beta chain is shown here with its context. The data stem from a study of blood T cell repertoires in COVID-19. Study context: In each case, the material was cDNA or gDNA derived from T cells, B-cell-depleted T cells, or PBMCs.

Germline CDR1 and CDR2: SGHRS and YFSETQ. The V segment lost 8 bases and the J segment 4 bases; nucleotides outside the gene matches: 5. CDR3 length equals 12 residues. The table came from immunoSEQ multiplex PCR; TCRdb's copy has only in-frame clones and leaves some out. The sample consists of 100,000 or so clones, roughly 90% of them appearing once. Sequenced: peripheral blood. This chain joins TRBV5-1 and TRBJ2-5; 7 bases agree with TRBD2. The sequence was collected from a woman between 55 and 75 years old with acute or convalescent COVID-19. The DNA of the CDR3 is TGCGCCAGTGGGACTATCGGAGAGACCCAGTACTTC. Protein: CASGTIGETQYF.